The present T cell receptor beta chain was sequenced within a study of beta chain features in type 1 diabetes. Study-level information: Healthy donors and patients showed comparable age, gender and cell yields.

Note on this clone: The antigen is not known.

Points from the study as a whole: Insertions at VDJ junctions were less frequent in type 1 diabetes patients. These patients also deleted more nucleotides at the same junctions. Moderate but significant shortening of TCRB CDR3s was recorded in all four CD4+ subsets from Type 1 diabetes patients. Any role of HLA type in TCRB rearrangement remained unresolved here.

The authors reverse transcribed all of the isolated RNA, so sequencing captured expressed TCRB transcripts. Libraries were prepared by immunoSEQ multiplex PCR; TCRdb keeps only in-frame clonotypes and omits some of them. This sample yields over 90,000 clones, of which under 30% are seen a single time; roughly 0.58% belongs to the top ten. Sorting produced populations that all topped 98% purity. The germline gives CDR1 MGHDK, CDR2 SYGVNS. V was trimmed by 9 bases and J by 0 bases, leaving 19 bases between them. The CDR3 sequence is 16 residues long. This clonotype originated in a woman younger than 35 with type 1 diabetes. Sequencing was carried out using central memory CD4+ T cells from blood. The V gene is TRBV25-1, the J gene TRBJ2-3; D may be TRBD2 (5 bases). In nucleotides, the CDR3 is TGTGCCAGTTCCACGCCAAGCGGTCCTAGCACAGATACGCAGTATTTT. This sequence encodes CASSTPSGPSTDTQYF.